Below, one T cell receptor beta chain is given with its context. The clone's antigen remains unknown. No base quality values were provided; no much bigger clone lies one nucleotide off. Different DNA sequences within this sample yield the same CDR3. Patients were selected for having adequate residual fresh-frozen tumor tissue and more than two years of available survival data. Molecular status otherwise varied across the glioblastoma patients, but none of them carried an isocitrate dehydrogenase mutation. PBMC were collected before vaccination, two weeks after the third vaccination, and at tumor progression if progression occurred. The Qiagen DNeasy Blood extraction Kit was used to extract genomic DNA. Using the immunoSEQ assay, TCRB CDR3 regions were amplified from 1.5 to 2 micrograms of genomic DNA, or from all available DNA when less than that was on hand. The multiplex PCR relied on 60 forward primers for TCR V beta segments and 13 reverse primers for J beta segments. To estimate reads per starting template, synthetic control templates were spiked into each sample at limiting dilution. The Illumina HiSeq System generated 87 bp sequencing reads. Per the source publication's procedure: To remove PCR and sequencing errors, closely related sequences were merged with a nearest neighbor algorithm. TCR overlap was measured as the percentage of unique tumor TCR beta sequences that were also present in the peripheral blood of the same patient. TCRdb took this table from immuneACCESS and kept in-frame rearrangements with V and J called. Such tables lack part of the clones; where checked against another copy, unresolved V genes explain under half of the gap, and the rest is unexplained. V and J calls and clone size follow that table, whereas D and trimming were derived from the DNA. This sample gives about 67,000 clones in total; 81% of them show up just once. Together, the top ten hold roughly 7.7% of the sample.

This sample is part of a study of glioma-infiltrating T cells after dendritic cell vaccination listed by TCRdb under 2016. In the study overall: A cohort of 15 glioblastoma patients from Phase I and II dendritic cell vaccination trials was included, of whom 9 were newly diagnosed and 6 had recurrent disease. Autologous tumor lysate-pulsed dendritic cell vaccination was administered to the patients between about 2002 and 2013. To make the vaccine, monocyte-derived dendritic cells were cultured for less than nine days with IL-4 and GM-CSF and then pulsed overnight with autologous tumor lysate. Each patient was given three intradermal dendritic cell vaccine injections, spaced two weeks apart, in the arm below the axilla. Deep sequencing of TCR beta CDR3 regions was used to quantify tumor-infiltrating lymphocyte content and compare tumor and blood repertoires in dendritic cell-vaccinated glioblastoma patients. Survival after dendritic cell vaccination was correlated with TCR sequencing metrics such as TIL content and the overlap between tumor and blood repertoires. General conclusions and limits of the study: Higher estimated pretreatment TIL content predicted longer time to progression and overall survival after dendritic cell vaccination. The three-group TCR overlap response model was described as speculative and requiring prospective validation. TCR clonality showed no direct relationship with survival, which suggests that a diverse polyclonal response may matter. The cohort was small and heterogeneous, only a few patients had full blood and tumor sets, and even fewer had initial-recurrent tumor pairs.

CDR1 and CDR2 were assigned from the germline V gene as SGHTA and FQGTGA. Reading from cysteine to phenylalanine, the CDR3 counts 14 amino acids. Of the read, only the CDR3 DNA is kept; its 42 bases are in frame from base 1. Here V drops 5 bases and J drops 5 bases, and the junction holds 7 bases not matched to any gene. This TCR was sampled from a human donor with glioblastoma. The sequencing here drew on blood, taken before dendritic cell vaccination. Recombination linked TRBV7-3 to TRBJ2-5; 8 bases in the junction line up with TRBD1. The CDR3 reads CASSPGQGGETQYF. The DNA is as follows: TGTGCCAGCAGCCCCGGACAGGGTGGGGAGACCCAGTACTTC.